The present entry profiles one T cell receptor beta chain with its context. The sample is drawn from a study of blood T cell repertoires in COVID-19. The CDR3 runs to 15 residues. The germline CDR1 and CDR2 sequences are SEHNR and FQNEAQ (reference sequence). The junction had 10 bases not matched to a gene; V was cut back by 5 bases and J by 5 bases. The repertoire was sequenced with immunoSEQ multiplex PCR; TCRdb's copy has only in-frame clones and lacks some. The sample contains about 330,000 clones, over 75% of which appear only once. The genes are TRBV7-9 and TRBJ2-5, with 8 bases that match TRBD1. Input material: PBMCs or T cells enriched from blood (not recorded which). The TCR was taken from a young woman who had recovered from COVID-19. In DNA, the CDR3 is TGTGCCAGCAGCGAAGACAGGGGAGGATGGGAGACCCAGTACTTC. Amino acid sequence: CASSEDRGGWETQYF.